This paragraph reports one TCR beta chain. The antigen remains undetermined. The data stem from a study of cytomegalovirus exposure and HLA in healthy donors. At the level of the study: Among the approximately 410 genotyped donors, over 70% were placed in the Caucasian-associated ancestry cluster.

Primers for the PCR totalled 60 Vbeta and 13 Jbeta. Only in-frame clones appear in the TCRdb table, and some are missing; sequencing was by immunoSEQ multiplex PCR. Its clone listing holds under 95,000 clones. Germline-derived CDR1 and CDR2 are SNHLY and FYNNEI. The CDR3 extends over 14 amino acids. The V segment lost 6 bases and the J segment 4 bases; nucleotides outside the gene matches: 4. Findings of the study overall: Common viral pathogens (according to a later analysis) appeared linked to several of the most significant clusters. Follow-up analysis later connected one missense variant in DCLRE1C with trimming of TCR beta V- and J-genes.

This clonotype originated in a man aged 18 to 30 in good health and CMV-seropositive. The J gene is TRBJ2-2, the V gene TRBV2; 8 positions match TRBD1. The sequenced sample was PBMCs. CDR3 loop: CASRFRGLTGELFF. The CDR3 region has the DNA TGTGCCAGCAGATTCAGGGGGCTCACCGGGGAGCTGTTTTTT. The full variable domain, rest sourced from reference TRBV2 and TRBJ2-2, is EPEVTQTPSHQVTQMGQEVILRCVPISNHLYFYWYRQILGQKVEFLVSFYNNEISEKSEIFDDQFSVERPDGSNFTLKIRSTKLEDSAMYFCASRFRGLTGELFFGEGSRLTVL.